These 4 T cell receptor delta chains originate from one sample sequenced in a study of delta chains in infants with herpesvirus infections. TCR cDNA was made from PBMC RNA with gamma- and delta-chain-specific primers. TCRdb re-identified clones in the RT-PCR reads via CATT. The top ten clones hold 8% of a sample with thousands of delta-chain clones, about 30% of them seen once. This specimen was peripheral blood, taken at time point 3 of longitudinal follow-up. Every receptor here comes from a human donor who was a Ugandan infant, either HIV-exposed or HIV-unexposed (not recorded which).

The DNA of the CDR3 is TGTGCTCTTGGGGAACTCGCAGGTAGGGATATAGGCACCGATAAACTCATCTTT. This gives the protein CALGELAGRDIGTDKLIF. The chain is built from TRDV1 and TRDJ1, with D maybe TRDD3 (6 bases). V was cut by 0 bases and J by 1 base, with 18 bases left in between. Germline CDR1 reads TSWWSYY; CDR2 reads QGS. The CDR3 has 18 residues.

This clone has more than one count but fewer than ten. The chain recombines TRDV1 with TRDJ1; 12 nucleotides line up with TRDD3. Germline values: CDR1 TSWWSYY, CDR2 QGS. V shed 0 bases and J 1 base; nucleotides not matched to a gene: 6. This CDR3 region has 18 residues. DNA of the CDR3: TGTGCTCTTGGGGAACTGCCTACTGGGGGATACAGCACCGATAAACTCATCTTT. Encoded protein: CALGELPTGGYSTDKLIF.

The sample holds a few counts of this clone. The CDR3 coding sequence is TGTGCTCTTGGGTCCCAGAATCCCTGGGGGATACCTCGGGCCGATAAACTCATCTTT. This translates into CALGSQNPWGIPRADKLIF. This sequence joins TRDV1 and TRDJ1; TRDD3 matches 11 bases. CDR3 length: 19 residues. V lost 5 bases, J lost 3 bases, and 17 bases stayed unmatched. The germline V gene encodes CDR1 TSWWSYY and CDR2 QGS.

This clone was seen a handful of times. This chain uses TRDV1 with TRDJ1; possible D gene TRDD2, 5 bases. V lost 2 bases to trimming and J lost 4 bases, with 32 bases between them. The germline V gene has CDR1 TSWWSYY and CDR2 QGS. The CDR3 has 21 amino acids. CDR3 region: CALGEEGPMPSPEDTGDKLIF. The CDR3 DNA sequence: TGTGCTCTTGGGGAAGAAGGTCCTATGCCATCACCCGAAGACACCGGCGATAAACTCATCTTT.